The sample holds one count of the clone carrying this T cell receptor beta chain. This record belongs to a study of blood T cell repertoires in COVID-19. The protocol was immunoSEQ multiplex PCR, while the TCRdb copy is restricted to in-frame clones and leaves out a portion. The sample gives 250,000 or so clones, approximately 84% of which show up once; about 2% is in the top ten. With 3 bases clipped from V and 2 bases from J, the junction kept 3 bases outside the gene matches. The germline V gene encodes CDR1 MNHEY and CDR2 SMNVEV (reference sequence). The CDR3 has 14 residues. The rearrangement joins TRBV27 to TRBJ1-2; 7 nucleotides match TRBD1. The receptor comes from a woman of 80 years or more with acute or convalescent COVID-19. Material: peripheral blood. The CDR3 is CASSFQQGNYGYTF. The CDR3 DNA reads TGTGCCAGCAGTTTTCAACAGGGGAACTATGGCTACACCTTC.